This TCR beta chain is drawn from a study of T cell repertoires in cytomegalovirus infection (dated by TCRdb to the late 2010s). A note on the overall study: Recently identified HLA-C-restricted CMV epitopes, whose presentation resists viral immunomodulation, were targeted by peptide stimulations together with well-studied HLA-B-restricted epitopes. Donor HLA type was relevant to the analysis, as public TCR beta signatures indicated carriage of CMV infection together with the matching HLA type.

Overall results and qualifications from the work: Carriers of CMV infection plus the relevant HLA type were discriminated by the cumulative frequency of public TCR beta family members in the study cohort and in an independent approximately 400-donor cohort. The ex vivo response was dominated by HLA-C-restricted CMV-specific TCR beta clonotypes, which also provided the single most frequent clonotype in two of eight donors.

V gives up 4 bases and J gives up 0 bases, and the segment between their germline ends measures 12 bases. The CDR3 runs 16 amino acids, cysteine and phenylalanine included. The only DNA kept is the CDR3, 48 bases in frame from the first base. CDR1 and CDR2, looked up from the germline V gene, are KGHDR and SFDVKD. A single count supports this clonotype. The antigen this receptor binds is unknown. No qualities accompany the bases; no much larger clone lies one base away. One read provides weak support. The treatment or condition label of this sample denotes: in vitro stimulation with specific CMV peptide epitopes to enrich CMV-specific T cells. The sequencing machine was an Illumina HiSeq 1500. The public reads were quality trimmed at Q25 with fastp and then assembled into clones with MiXCR by TCRdb, keeping productive beta chains. One record per CDR3 amino acid sequence lists the most common genes and DNA. The sample profile shows around 500,000 distinct CDR3 sequences; approximately 42% of them were found once. About 45% of the sample is in the top ten clones.

The receptor was derived from a human donor in good health (CMV status not recorded). Some clones in this sample may be carry-over from other donors' samples. The input for sequencing was cultured PBMCs, taken from culture after CMV antigen stimulation. The chain is encoded by TRBV24-1 joined to TRBJ2-1; there is no confident call for the D gene. The DNA sequence is given as TGTGCCACCAGTGACCCCGACGCCAGCTCCTACAATGAGCAGTTCTTC. The translation is CATSDPDASSYNEQFF.